Presented here are 5 T cell receptor beta chains from one specimen sequenced in a study of tissue T cells after allogeneic stem cell transplantation. Profiled with immunoSEQ multiplex PCR; TCRdb holds only in-frame clones, not every one. The sample contains 7,500 to 10,000 clones, approximately 64% of which appear only once. Sequencing was performed on tissue from the ileum, taken at autopsy. The receptors derive from a woman between 18 and 50 years old with breast cancer.

The chain recombines TRBV28 with TRBJ2-1; a possible D gene is TRBD2 (6 bases). The CDR3 length is 17 residues. Germline loops: CDR1 MDHEN, CDR2 SYDVKM. With 3 bases removed from V and 2 bases from J, the gap between germline ends came to 17 bases. This chain's CDR3 is CASSFTAGSMPYNEQFF. The CDR3, as DNA: TGTGCCAGCAGTTTCACGGCGGGGTCAATGCCCTACAATGAGCAGTTCTTC.

This clone was recorded once. V usage is TRBV19 and J usage is TRBJ1-3; D remains unclear. V shed 4 bases and J shed 0 bases, with 16 bases lying between them. CDR1 is LNHDA, CDR2 SQIVND, per germline (reference sequence). This CDR3 is built from 17 residues. CDR3 in amino acids: CASSTSAGSASGNTIYF. Written as DNA, the CDR3 is TGTGCCAGTAGTACGTCCGCGGGCAGCGCCTCTGGAAACACCATATATTTT.

This rearrangement joins TRBV28 to TRBJ2-5, with 9 nucleotides matching TRBD2. V lost 3 bases to trimming and J lost 4 bases; unmatched junction nucleotides: 9. This CDR3 has 16 residues. Germline loops: CDR1 MDHEN, CDR2 SYDVKM. The CDR3 bases are TGTGCCAGCAGTTTTCTTAGGACTAGCGTTGGAGAGACCCAGTACTTC. Translated, it gives CASSFLRTSVGETQYF.

The V call is TRBV6-5, the J call TRBJ2-1; D is ambiguous. Germline CDR1 and CDR2: MNHEY and SVGAGI. V was trimmed by 6 bases and J by 10 bases, leaving 10 bases between them. The CDR3 is 11 residues long. In DNA form, the CDR3 reads TGTGCCAGCAGCGTAGGAATCGAGCAGTTCTTC. This encodes CASSVGIEQFF.

The rearrangement links TRBV19 to TRBJ2-7; 8 bases line up with TRBD1. Germline V CDR1 and CDR2: LNHDA, SQIVND (reference sequence). The CDR3 extends over 17 amino acids. The V segment lost 5 bases and the J segment 10 bases; nucleotides outside the gene matches: 22. The CDR3 loop is CASSFHRRTGRGSVQYF. The DNA of the CDR3 is TGTGCCAGTAGTTTCCACAGGCGGACAGGGAGAGGGTCGGTTCAGTACTTC.